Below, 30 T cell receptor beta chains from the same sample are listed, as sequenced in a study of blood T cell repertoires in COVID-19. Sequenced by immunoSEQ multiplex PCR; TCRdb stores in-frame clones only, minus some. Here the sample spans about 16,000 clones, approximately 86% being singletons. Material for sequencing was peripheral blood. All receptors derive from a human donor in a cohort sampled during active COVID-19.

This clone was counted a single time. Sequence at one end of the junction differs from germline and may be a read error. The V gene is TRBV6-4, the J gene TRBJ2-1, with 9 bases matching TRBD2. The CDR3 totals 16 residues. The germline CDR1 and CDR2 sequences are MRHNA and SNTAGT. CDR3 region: CASSHSRLAGPHEQFF. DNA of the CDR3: TGTGCCAGCAGTCACTCCCGGCTAGCGGGGCCCCATGAGCAGTTCTTC.

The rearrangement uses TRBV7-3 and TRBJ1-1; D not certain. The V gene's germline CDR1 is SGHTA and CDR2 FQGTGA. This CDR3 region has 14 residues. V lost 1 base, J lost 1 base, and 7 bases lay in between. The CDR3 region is CASSLNVGNTEAFF. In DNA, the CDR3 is TGTGCCAGCAGCTTAAATGTCGGGAACACTGAAGCTTTCTTT.

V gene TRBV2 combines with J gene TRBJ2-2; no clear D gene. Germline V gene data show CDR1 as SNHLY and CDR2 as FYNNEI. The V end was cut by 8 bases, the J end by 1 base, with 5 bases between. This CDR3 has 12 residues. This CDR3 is CASHRNTGELFF. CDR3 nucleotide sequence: TGTGCCAGCCACAGGAACACCGGGGAGCTGTTTTTT.

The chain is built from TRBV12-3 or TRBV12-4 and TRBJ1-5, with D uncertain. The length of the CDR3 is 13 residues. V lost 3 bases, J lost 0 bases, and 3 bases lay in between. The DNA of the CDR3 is TGTGCCAGCAGTTTCGTTAGCAATCAGCCCCAGCATTTT. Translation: CASSFVSNQPQHF.

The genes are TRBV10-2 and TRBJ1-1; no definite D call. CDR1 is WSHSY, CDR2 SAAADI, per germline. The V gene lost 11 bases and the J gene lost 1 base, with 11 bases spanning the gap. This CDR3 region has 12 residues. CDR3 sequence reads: CAVQRENTEAFF. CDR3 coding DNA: TGCGCCGTTCAGAGGGAGAACACTGAAGCTTTCTTT.

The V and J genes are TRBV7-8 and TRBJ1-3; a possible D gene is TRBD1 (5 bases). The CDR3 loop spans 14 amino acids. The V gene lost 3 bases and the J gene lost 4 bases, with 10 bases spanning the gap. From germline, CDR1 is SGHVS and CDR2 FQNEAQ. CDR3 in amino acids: CASSFQGGGNTIYF. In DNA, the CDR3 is TGTGCCAGCAGCTTTCAGGGTGGGGGAAACACCATATATTTT.

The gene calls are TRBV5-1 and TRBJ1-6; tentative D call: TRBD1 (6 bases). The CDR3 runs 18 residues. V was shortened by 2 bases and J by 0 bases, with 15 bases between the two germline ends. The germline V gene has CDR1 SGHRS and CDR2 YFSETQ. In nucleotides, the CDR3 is TGCGCCAGCAGCTTCCAGCCACCGACAGGCTCCTATAATTCACCCCTCCACTTT. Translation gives CASSFQPPTGSYNSPLHF.

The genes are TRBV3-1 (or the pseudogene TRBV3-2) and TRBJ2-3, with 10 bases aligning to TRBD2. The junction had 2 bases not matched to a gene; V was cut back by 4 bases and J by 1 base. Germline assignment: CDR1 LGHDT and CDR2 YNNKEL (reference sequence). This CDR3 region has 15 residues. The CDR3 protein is CASSRLAGGTDTQYF. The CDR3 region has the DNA TGTGCCAGCAGCCGGCTAGCGGGGGGCACAGATACGCAGTATTTT.

The CDR3 sequence is CASSHRPSPVNTEAFF. CDR3 sequence (DNA): TGCGCCAGCAGCCACCGCCCCTCCCCGGTGAACACTGAAGCTTTCTTT. The V gene is TRBV4-3, the J gene TRBJ1-1; D gene uncertain. Germline CDR1 reads LGHNA; CDR2 reads YSLEER. Trimming left V 3 bases short and J 0 bases short, with 14 bases between. The CDR3 covers 16 residues.

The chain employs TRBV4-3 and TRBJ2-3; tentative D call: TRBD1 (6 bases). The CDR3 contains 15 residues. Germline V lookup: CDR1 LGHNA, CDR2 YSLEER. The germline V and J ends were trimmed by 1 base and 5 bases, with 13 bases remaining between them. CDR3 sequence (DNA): TGCGCCAGCAGCCAAGGGGTAGAACAGGGAGATACGCAGTATTTT. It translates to CASSQGVEQGDTQYF.

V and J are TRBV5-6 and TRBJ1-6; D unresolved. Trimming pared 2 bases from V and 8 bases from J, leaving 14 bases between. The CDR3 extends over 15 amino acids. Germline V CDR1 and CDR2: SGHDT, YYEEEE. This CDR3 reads CASSFLERAHSPLHF. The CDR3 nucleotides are TGTGCCAGCAGCTTCCTGGAGAGGGCCCATTCACCCCTCCACTTT.

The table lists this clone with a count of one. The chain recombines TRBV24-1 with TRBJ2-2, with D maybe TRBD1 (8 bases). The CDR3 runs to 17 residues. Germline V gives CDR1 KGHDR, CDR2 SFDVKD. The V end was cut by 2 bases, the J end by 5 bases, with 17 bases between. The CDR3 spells CATSDSDRAGGTGELFF. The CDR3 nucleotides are TGTGCCACCAGTGATTCGGACAGGGCCGGGGGGACCGGGGAGCTGTTTTTT.

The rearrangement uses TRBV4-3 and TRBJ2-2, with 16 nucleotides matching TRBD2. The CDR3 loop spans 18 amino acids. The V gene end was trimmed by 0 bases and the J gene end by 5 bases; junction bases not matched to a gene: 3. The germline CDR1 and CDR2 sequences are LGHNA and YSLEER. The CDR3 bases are TGCGCCAGCAGCCAAGAGGGACTAGCGGGGGGGCAGACCGGGGAGCTGTTTTTT. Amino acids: CASSQEGLAGGQTGELFF.

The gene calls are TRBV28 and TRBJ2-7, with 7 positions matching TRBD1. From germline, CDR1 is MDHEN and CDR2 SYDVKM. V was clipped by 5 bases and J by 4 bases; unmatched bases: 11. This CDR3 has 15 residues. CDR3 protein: CASSPNTGTDYEQYF. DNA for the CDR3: TGTGCCAGCAGTCCAAATACCGGGACAGATTACGAGCAGTACTTC.

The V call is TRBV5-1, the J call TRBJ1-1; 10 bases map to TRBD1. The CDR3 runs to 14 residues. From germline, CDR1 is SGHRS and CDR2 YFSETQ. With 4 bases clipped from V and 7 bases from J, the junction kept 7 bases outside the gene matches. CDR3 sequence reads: CASSLADRGLEAFF. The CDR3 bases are TGCGCCAGCAGCCTCGCAGACAGGGGGCTTGAAGCTTTCTTT.

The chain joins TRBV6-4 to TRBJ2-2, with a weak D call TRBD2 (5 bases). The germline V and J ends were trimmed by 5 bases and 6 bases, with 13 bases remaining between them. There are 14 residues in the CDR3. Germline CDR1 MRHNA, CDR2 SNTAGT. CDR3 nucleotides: TGTGCCAGCAGTATGTCTGCGGGCGCCGGGGAGCTGTTTTTT. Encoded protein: CASSMSAGAGELFF.

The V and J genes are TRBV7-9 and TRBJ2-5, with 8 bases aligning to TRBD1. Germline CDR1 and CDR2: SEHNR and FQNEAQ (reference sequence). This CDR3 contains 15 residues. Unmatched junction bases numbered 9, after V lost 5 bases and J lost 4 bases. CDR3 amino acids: CASSPRQGMVETQYF. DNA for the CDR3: TGTGCCAGCAGCCCAAGACAGGGGATGGTAGAGACCCAGTACTTC.

The CDR3 loop is CASSPQGSGVDTQYF. The DNA for the CDR3 is TGTGCCAGCAGCCCCCAAGGGTCAGGGGTCGATACGCAGTATTTT. The chain uses TRBV11-2 and TRBJ2-3, with a weak D call TRBD1 (6 bases). Germline values: CDR1 SGHAT, CDR2 FQNNGV. This CDR3 comprises 15 residues. V was shortened by 5 bases and J by 6 bases, with 18 bases between the two germline ends.

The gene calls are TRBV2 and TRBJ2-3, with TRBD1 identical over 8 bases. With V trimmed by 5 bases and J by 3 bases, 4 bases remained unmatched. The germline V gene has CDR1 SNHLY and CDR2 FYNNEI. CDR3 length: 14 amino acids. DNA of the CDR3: TGTGCCAGCAGTCCGGACAGGGAGACAGATACGCAGTATTTT. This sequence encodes CASSPDRETDTQYF.

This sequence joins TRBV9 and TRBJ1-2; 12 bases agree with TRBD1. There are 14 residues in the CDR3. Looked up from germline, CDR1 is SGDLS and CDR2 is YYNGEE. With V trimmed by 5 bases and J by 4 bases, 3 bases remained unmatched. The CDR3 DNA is TGTGCCAGCAGAGAGGGACAGGGGGCCTATGGCTACACCTTC. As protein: CASREGQGAYGYTF.

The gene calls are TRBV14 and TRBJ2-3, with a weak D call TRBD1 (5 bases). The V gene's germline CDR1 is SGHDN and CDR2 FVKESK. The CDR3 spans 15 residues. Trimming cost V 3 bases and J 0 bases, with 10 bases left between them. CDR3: CASSQGLFSTDTQYF. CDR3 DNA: TGTGCCAGCAGCCAGGGGCTATTCAGCACAGATACGCAGTATTTT. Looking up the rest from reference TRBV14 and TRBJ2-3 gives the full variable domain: EAGVTQFPSHSVIEKGQTVTLRCDPISGHDNLYWYRRVMGKEIKFLLHFVKESKQDESGMPNNRFLAERTGGTYSTLKVQPAELEDSGVYFCASSQGLFSTDTQYFGPGTRLTVL.

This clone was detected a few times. The CDR3 here is CASRGGVEAFF. CDR3 nucleotides: TGTGCCAGCAGAGGGGGAGTGGAGGCTTTCTTT. The chain carries TRBV3-1 (or the pseudogene TRBV3-2) and TRBJ1-1; D perhaps matches TRBD1 (6 bases). Germline values: CDR1 LGHDT, CDR2 YNNKEL (reference sequence). The CDR3 loop spans 11 amino acids. The V gene lost 6 bases and the J gene lost 11 bases, with 13 bases spanning the gap.

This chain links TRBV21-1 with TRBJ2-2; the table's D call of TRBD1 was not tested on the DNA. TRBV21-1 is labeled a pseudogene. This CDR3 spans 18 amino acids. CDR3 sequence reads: CASSKADYRGQDTGELFF. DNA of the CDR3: TGTGCCAGCAGCAAAGCCGATTACAGGGGGCAGGACACCGGGGAGCTGTTTTTT.

CDR3 DNA sequence: TGTGCCAGCAGTGAAGCGCTAGGGGACAACTTTTACACCTTC. Translating it yields CASSEALGDNFYTF. The gene calls are TRBV6-1 and TRBJ1-2; D is possibly TRBD1 (6 bases). Per germline, CDR1 MNHNS and CDR2 SASEGT. Trimming stripped 0 bases from V and 11 bases from J, with 16 bases between. The CDR3 spans 14 residues.

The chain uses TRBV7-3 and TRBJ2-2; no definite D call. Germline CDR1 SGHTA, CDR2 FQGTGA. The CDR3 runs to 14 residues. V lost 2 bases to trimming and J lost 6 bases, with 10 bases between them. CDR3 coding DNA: TGTGCCAGCAGCTTATCCCAGTACGCCGGGGAGCTGTTTTTT. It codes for CASSLSQYAGELFF.

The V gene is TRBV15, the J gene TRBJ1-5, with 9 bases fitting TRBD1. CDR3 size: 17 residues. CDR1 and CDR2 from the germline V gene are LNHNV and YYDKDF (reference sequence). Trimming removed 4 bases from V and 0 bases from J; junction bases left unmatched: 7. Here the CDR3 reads CATSKTGQGLSNQPQHF. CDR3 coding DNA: TGTGCCACCAGCAAAACCGGACAGGGGCTTAGCAATCAGCCCCAGCATTTT.

The CDR3 DNA sequence: TGTGCCAGCAGCGTAGTTCCAGGGGGTCAGGGGGAGCTGTTTTTT. Its protein is CASSVVPGGQGELFF. V and J are TRBV9 and TRBJ2-2; TRBD1 aligns across 7 bases. V was pared by 0 bases and J by 8 bases, with 7 bases of the junction left unmatched. The length of the CDR3 is 15 residues. CDR1 SGDLS and CDR2 YYNGEE come from the germline V gene.

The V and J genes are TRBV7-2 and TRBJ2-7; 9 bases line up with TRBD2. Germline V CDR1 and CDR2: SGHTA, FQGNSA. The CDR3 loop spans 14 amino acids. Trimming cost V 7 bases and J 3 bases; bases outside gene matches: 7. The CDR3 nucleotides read TGTGCCAGCACTCGGGTAGCGGGGGTCTACGAGCAGTACTTC. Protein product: CASTRVAGVYEQYF. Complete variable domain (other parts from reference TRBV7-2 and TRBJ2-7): GAGVSQSPSNKVTEKGKDVELRCDPISGHTALYWYRQSLGQGLEFLIYFQGNSAPDKSGLPSDRFSAERTGGSVSTLTIQRTQQEDSAVYLCASTRVAGVYEQYFGPGTRLTVT.

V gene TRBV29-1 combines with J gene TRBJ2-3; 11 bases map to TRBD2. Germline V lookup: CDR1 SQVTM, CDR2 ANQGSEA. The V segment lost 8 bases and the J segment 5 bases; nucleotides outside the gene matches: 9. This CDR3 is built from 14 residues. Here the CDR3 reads CSLPASGGIDTQYF. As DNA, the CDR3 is TGCAGCCTGCCCGCTAGCGGGGGGATAGATACGCAGTATTTT.

The CDR3 region has the DNA TGTGCCAGCAGCTTAGTGGGACAGGGTTATAAGCAGTACTTC. This codes for CASSLVGQGYKQYF. The chain employs TRBV7-9 and TRBJ2-7, with 9 positions matching TRBD1. This CDR3 is 14 amino acids long. V lost 1 base to trimming and J lost 8 bases; unmatched junction nucleotides: 6. CDR1 and CDR2 (germline): SEHNR, FQNEAQ (reference sequence).